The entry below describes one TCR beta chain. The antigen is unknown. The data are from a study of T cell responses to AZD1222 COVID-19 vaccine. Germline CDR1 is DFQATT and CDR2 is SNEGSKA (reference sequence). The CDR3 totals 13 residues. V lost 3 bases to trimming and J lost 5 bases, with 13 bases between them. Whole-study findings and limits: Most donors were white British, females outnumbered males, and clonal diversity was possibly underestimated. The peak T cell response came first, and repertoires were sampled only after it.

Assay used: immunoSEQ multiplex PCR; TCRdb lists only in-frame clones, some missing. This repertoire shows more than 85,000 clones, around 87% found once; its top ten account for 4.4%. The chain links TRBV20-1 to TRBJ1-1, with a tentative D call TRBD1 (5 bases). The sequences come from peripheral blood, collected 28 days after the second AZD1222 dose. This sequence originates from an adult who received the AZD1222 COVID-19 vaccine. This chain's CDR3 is CSASARGGTEAFF. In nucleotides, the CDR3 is TGCAGTGCTAGTGCTCGGGGCGGAACTGAAGCTTTCTTT.